Below are 6 T cell receptor beta chains sequenced from a single sample in a study of cytomegalovirus exposure and HLA in healthy donors. Researchers ran the PCR with 60 Vbeta and 13 Jbeta primers. Only in-frame clones appear in the TCRdb table, and some are missing; sequencing was by immunoSEQ multiplex PCR. The top ten clones hold about 20% of a sample with approximately 69,000 clones, roughly 80% of them seen once. The sequenced sample was PBMCs. The receptors were sampled from a woman in her 30s in good health and CMV-seropositive.

This clone was seen only a few times. This chain joins TRBV28 and TRBJ2-5; 9 nucleotides agree with TRBD1. The CDR3 covers 15 residues. V lost 3 bases, J lost 5 bases, and 7 bases stayed unmatched. Germline V gives CDR1 MDHEN, CDR2 SYDVKM. The CDR3 nucleotides read TGTGCCAGCAGTTTCGGGACAGGGACCGGCGAGACCCAGTACTTC. This translates into CASSFGTGTGETQYF.

This clone was detected a few times. This sequence joins TRBV9 and TRBJ2-2; D perhaps matches TRBD1 (5 bases). V was pared by 5 bases and J by 6 bases, with 17 bases between. From germline, CDR1 is SGDLS and CDR2 YYNGEE. The CDR3 is 15 amino acids. CDR3 amino acids: CASSRTQFNPGELFF. Here the CDR3 DNA reads TGTGCCAGCAGTCGGACACAGTTTAACCCCGGGGAGCTGTTTTTT.

The rearrangement links TRBV10-2 to TRBJ2-3, with 10 nucleotides matching TRBD2. The V gene end was trimmed by 7 bases and the J gene end by 0 bases; junction bases not matched to a gene: 7. The CDR3 extends over 16 amino acids. Germline assignment: CDR1 WSHSY and CDR2 SAAADI. CDR3 region: CASTAGTSESTDTQYF. CDR3 DNA: TGCGCCAGCACCGCCGGGACTAGCGAGAGCACAGATACGCAGTATTTT.

V usage is TRBV7-2 and J usage is TRBJ1-2, with D perhaps matching TRBD1 (6 bases). In germline, CDR1 is SGHTA, CDR2 FQGNSA. V gave up 4 bases and J gave up 7 bases, with 19 bases separating them. The CDR3 is made up of 15 amino acids. This CDR3 reads CASSSPGAGVGGYTF. Written as DNA, the CDR3 is TGTGCCAGCAGCTCCCCGGGGGCGGGGGTGGGTGGCTACACCTTC.

This clone was found a few times. This rearrangement joins TRBV7-8 to TRBJ2-2, with no clear D. The CDR3 runs to 14 residues. The ends were cut back, 3 bases at V and 3 bases at J, with 8 bases in the middle. The V gene's germline CDR1 is SGHVS and CDR2 FQNEAQ. DNA for the CDR3: TGTGCCAGCAGCTTGACTGGGTACACCGGGGAGCTGTTTTTT. It codes for CASSLTGYTGELFF.

CDR3 amino acids: CASSRAWGLAGAGEQFF. CDR3 in DNA: TGTGCCAGCAGTCGCGCCTGGGGACTAGCGGGAGCGGGTGAGCAGTTCTTC. The chain carries TRBV28 and TRBJ2-1; TRBD2 matches at 14 bases. The CDR3 has 17 residues. J lost 9 bases, V lost 5 bases, and 12 bases had no gene match. In germline, CDR1 is MDHEN, CDR2 SYDVKM.